The rows below give T cell receptor beta chains drawn from one sample of a study of early T cells in non-severe SARS-CoV-2 infection. TCRdb re-called the 5' RACE reads through MiXCR, storing one row per CDR3 protein. The repertoire includes 35,000 to 50,000 distinct CDR3 sequences, less than 7% of them detected once, and roughly 4.5% sits in the top ten. This specimen consisted of whole blood, obtained at baseline. The receptors come from an adult who was a healthcare worker with PCR-confirmed SARS-CoV-2 infection or an uninfected control (not recorded which). Each CDR3 is given without its conserved first and last residue. For some rows the clone size is stated as once, few or many, or as a class when expanded; others skip it.

>TRBV9|TRBJ1-1|many
ASSVGYFTEAF
>TRBV3-1|TRBJ2-1|few
ASSQGREPYNEQF
>TRBV12-3/TRBV12-4|TRBJ2-2|many
ASRPGGGGPSGTGELF
>TRBV13|TRBJ2-3|NA
ASSSSLGGPDTQY
>TRBV5-1|TRBJ2-3|many
ASSSRGSDTDTQY
>TRBV29-1|TRBJ2-3|many
SVATDTQY
>TRBV20-1|TRBJ2-1|NA
SAWKGRGANEQF
>TRBV3-1|TRBJ2-7|many
ASSQTSLAGGPVLEQY
>TRBV4-3|TRBJ1-2|many
ASRPWTAPLSYGYT
>TRBV20-1|TRBJ2-7|many
SAGSRGDEQY
>TRBV5-1|TRBJ2-1|NA
ASSSSGDWSSEQF
>TRBV10-2|TRBJ2-1|many
ASSESGLDKGEQF
>TRBV4-1|TRBJ2-7|NA
ASSQASGLGLYEQY
>TRBV15|TRBJ1-2|NA
ATSREDTLGYT
>TRBV29-1|TRBJ2-7|many
SAQTGANEQY
>TRBV7-9|TRBJ2-7|few
ASSPIGLAGGPAPHEQY
>TRBV7-2|TRBJ2-5|NA
ASSTSLVEETQY
>TRBV11-2|TRBJ2-1|many
ASSLTSEGLPYNEQF
>TRBV7-2|TRBJ2-3|many
ASSSTSGGFRDTQY
>TRBV12-3/TRBV12-4|TRBJ2-5|many
ASSRGEETQY
>TRBV5-5|TRBJ2-7|NA
ASSYRRGSYEQY
>TRBV4-1|TRBJ2-5|many
ASSQDLRAQGIKY
>TRBV29-1|TRBJ2-1|many
SVVKGGPEYNEQF
>TRBV7-2|TRBJ2-2|many
ASSSGQITGELF
>TRBV7-3|TRBJ2-3|many
ASSPSISDTQY
>TRBV5-1|TRBJ2-1|few
ASSLSGDNEQF
>TRBV19|TRBJ1-2|many
ASNSWRHGYT
>TRBV7-2|TRBJ1-2|many
ASSNDGTYGYT
>TRBV5-5|TRBJ2-5|many
ASSLEVAGGRETQY
>TRBV27|TRBJ2-1|many
ASSPSPGLADPLSYNEQF
>TRBV5-1|TRBJ1-5|few
ASSLEGGNQPQH
>TRBV6-5|TRBJ2-1|few
ASTPARARGNEQF
>TRBV7-2|TRBJ2-5|few
ASSLDSGGAKTQY
>TRBV27|TRBJ2-7|few
ASVGGGTSYEQY
>TRBV12-3/TRBV12-4|TRBJ2-7|many
ASSHLNEQY
>TRBV28|TRBJ2-7|many
ASIPLTSTYEQY
>TRBV6-2/TRBV6-3|TRBJ2-1|many
ASRFSVGEQF
>TRBV20-1|TRBJ1-5|many
SARVSDQPQH
>TRBV12-3/TRBV12-4|TRBJ2-5|many
ASSLSAQETQY
>TRBV7-9|TRBJ2-5|many
ASSPRTSGGFQETQY
>TRBV29-1|TRBJ2-1|NA
SVVINEQF
>TRBV19|TRBJ2-1|many
ASSPTRRGVEQF
>TRBV5-1|TRBJ1-6|many
ASSSGQGGNSPLH
>TRBV4-1|TRBJ1-1|many
ASSHGPVESTEAF
>TRBV12-5|TRBJ2-1|many
ASGLVAGTATEGYNEQF
>TRBV7-6|TRBJ1-3|many
ASSLEWGTAQSGNTIY
>TRBV7-2|TRBJ2-1|many
ASSTGLAGEGEQF
>TRBV15|TRBJ2-3|many
ATSIVDSTDTQY
>TRBV3-1|TRBJ1-1|many
ASSRDRYTEAF
>TRBV5-4|TRBJ2-5|many
ASSQELQETQY